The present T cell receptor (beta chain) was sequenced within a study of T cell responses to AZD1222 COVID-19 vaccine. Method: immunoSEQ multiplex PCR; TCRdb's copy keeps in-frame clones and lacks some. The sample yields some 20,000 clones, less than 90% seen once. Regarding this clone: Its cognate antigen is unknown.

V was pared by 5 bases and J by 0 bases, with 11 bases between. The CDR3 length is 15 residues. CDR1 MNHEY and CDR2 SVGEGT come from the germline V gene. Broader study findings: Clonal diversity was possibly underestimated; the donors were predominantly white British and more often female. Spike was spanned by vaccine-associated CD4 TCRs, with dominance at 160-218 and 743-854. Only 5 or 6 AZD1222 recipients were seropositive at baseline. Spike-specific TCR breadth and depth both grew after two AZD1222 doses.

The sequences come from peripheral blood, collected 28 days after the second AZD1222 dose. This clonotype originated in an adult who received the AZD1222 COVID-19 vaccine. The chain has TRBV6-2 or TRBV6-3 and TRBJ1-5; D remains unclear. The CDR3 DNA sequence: TGTGCCAGCAGTACGTGGGAGAATAGCAATCAGCCCCAGCATTTT. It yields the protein CASSTWENSNQPQHF.